These 16 T cell receptor beta chains came from one sample sequenced in a study of blood T cell repertoires in COVID-19. TCRdb keeps only in-frame clones here, not all; method: immunoSEQ multiplex PCR. The repertoire includes around 77,000 clones, 90% of them detected once, and roughly 15% sits in the top ten. The sequenced sample was peripheral blood. The receptors here all came from a woman older than 75 with active or convalescent COVID-19.

The V and J genes are TRBV13 and TRBJ1-4; D unclear. V dropped 0 bases and J dropped 4 bases, with 12 bases sitting between them. This CDR3 is 16 amino acids long. Germline lookup yields CDR1 PRHDT and CDR2 FYEKMQ (reference sequence). As DNA, the CDR3 is TGTGCCAGCAGCTTAGGGAAGGCGGATTTTAATGAAAAACTGTTTTTT. Its translation is CASSLGKADFNEKLFF.

The chain carries TRBV19 and TRBJ2-2; D gene ambiguous. This CDR3 has 15 residues. CDR1 is LNHDA, CDR2 SQIVND, per germline (reference sequence). Trimming cost V 1 base and J 9 bases, with 15 bases left between them. CDR3 amino acids: CASSIGAAIARELFF. The CDR3 DNA sequence: TGTGCCAGTAGTATAGGGGCAGCCATCGCCCGGGAGCTGTTTTTT.

The chain carries TRBV19 and TRBJ2-1; D possibly corresponds to TRBD2 (5 bases). The CDR3 is 16 residues long. CDR1 is LNHDA and CDR2 is SQIVND in the germline V gene (reference sequence). V was clipped by 6 bases and J by 0 bases, with 15 bases between them. Here the CDR3 reads CASRRAVSSSYNEQFF. The CDR3 DNA is TGTGCCAGTAGGCGGGCGGTTTCGAGCTCCTACAATGAGCAGTTCTTC.

This clone was seen more than once but under ten times. CDR3 residues: CASSLGPRRRGVFYEQYF. DNA of the CDR3: TGTGCCAGCAGCTTGGGACCGAGGAGGCGGGGGGTCTTCTACGAGCAGTACTTC. This chain uses TRBV7-2 with TRBJ2-7; 8 nucleotides align to TRBD2. The CDR3 has 18 amino acids. Germline V gives CDR1 SGHTA, CDR2 FQGNSA. With 3 bases clipped from V and 3 bases from J, the junction kept 16 bases outside the gene matches.

J is TRBJ2-3 and V is TRBV12-5, with unresolved D. Germline CDR1 is LGHNT and CDR2 is FRNRAP. Trimming took off 5 bases at V and 1 base at J, with 4 bases between the two ends. CDR3 size: 12 residues. This chain's CDR3 is CASGRGTDTQYF. CDR3 sequence (DNA): TGTGCTAGTGGTCGGGGCACAGATACGCAGTATTTT. Looking up the rest from reference TRBV12-5 and TRBJ2-3 gives the full variable domain: DARVTQTPRHKVTEMGQEVTMRCQPILGHNTVFWYRQTMMQGLELLAYFRNRAPLDDSGMPKDRFSAEMPDATLATLKIQPSEPRDSAVYFCASGRGTDTQYFGPGTRLTVL.

The gene calls are TRBV3-1 (or the pseudogene TRBV3-2) and TRBJ2-2, with 7 bases aligning to TRBD2. CDR3 length: 16 residues. V was clipped by 4 bases and J by 4 bases; unmatched bases: 9. Germline V gene lookup returns CDR1 LGHDT and CDR2 YNNKEL (reference sequence). CDR3 coding DNA: TGTGCCAGCAGCCCCGATCTAGCGGAGGTCACCGGGGAGCTGTTTTTT. Translated, it gives CASSPDLAEVTGELFF.

V gene TRBV9 combines with J gene TRBJ1-1; 7 bases are a match to TRBD1. Per the germline V gene, CDR1 is SGDLS and CDR2 is YYNGEE. V lost 0 bases to trimming and J lost 4 bases; unmatched junction nucleotides: 15. This CDR3 comprises 18 residues. The CDR3 sequence is CASSVARNRGSWGTEAFF. For the CDR3, the DNA is TGTGCCAGCAGCGTAGCTAGGAACAGGGGTTCTTGGGGCACTGAAGCTTTCTTT.

The chain links TRBV5-1 to TRBJ2-5; D possibly corresponds to TRBD2 (6 bases). The CDR3 totals 16 residues. V gave up 0 bases and J gave up 4 bases, with 16 bases separating them. CDR1 and CDR2 (germline): SGHRS, YFSETQ. CDR3: CASSLGRESSGETQYF. The CDR3 DNA is TGCGCCAGCAGCTTGGGGAGGGAAAGTAGCGGAGAGACCCAGTACTTC.

V and J are TRBV7-2 and TRBJ1-6; D is unresolved. The CDR3 runs to 11 residues. V was pared by 4 bases and J by 10 bases, with 5 bases between. The germline gives CDR1 SGHTA, CDR2 FQGNSA. DNA of the CDR3: TGTGCCAGCAGCTCGGGATCACCCCTCCACTTT. It codes for CASSSGSPLHF.

The chain couples TRBV3-1 (or the pseudogene TRBV3-2) to TRBJ2-7, with 10 bases aligning to TRBD2. Germline trimming cut 1 base from V and 7 bases from J; bases unmatched to any gene: 7. The length of the CDR3 is 15 residues. Germline assignment: CDR1 LGHDT and CDR2 YNNKEL (reference sequence). The CDR3 bases are TGTGCCAGCAGCCAAGGAAGGCTAGCGGGGGTTGAGCAGTACTTC. This encodes CASSQGRLAGVEQYF.

The CDR3 loop is CASSLAGATDTQYF. CDR3 nucleotides: TGTGCCAGCAGTCTAGCGGGGGCCACAGATACGCAGTATTTT. The chain uses TRBV25-1 and TRBJ2-3; TRBD2 agrees at 10 bases. The CDR3 is 14 amino acids. The J segment lost 2 bases and the V segment lost 5 bases, leaving 1 base of the junction unmatched. Germline CDR1 and CDR2: MGHDK and SYGVNS.

This rearrangement joins TRBV28 to TRBJ1-3, with a weak D call TRBD1 (6 bases). Germline V lookup: CDR1 MDHEN, CDR2 SYDVKM. The CDR3 contains 15 residues. V was shortened by 8 bases and J by 4 bases, with 18 bases between the two germline ends. CDR3 residues: CASGRTGTRGNTIYF. Here the CDR3 DNA reads TGTGCCAGCGGGAGAACAGGGACGCGGGGAAACACCATATATTTT.

This rearrangement joins TRBV29-1 to TRBJ2-2, with 9 bases matching TRBD1. Trimming removed 4 bases from V and 6 bases from J; junction bases left unmatched: 3. CDR3 length: 13 amino acids. CDR1 and CDR2 (germline): SQVTM, ANQGSEA. CDR3: CSVAQGAAGELFF. DNA of the CDR3: TGCAGCGTTGCACAGGGGGCTGCCGGGGAGCTGTTTTTT.

V is TRBV11-1 and J is TRBJ1-1; D is ambiguous. V gave up 0 bases and J gave up 0 bases, with 8 bases separating them. Germline values: CDR1 SGHAT, CDR2 FQDESV (reference sequence). CDR3 length equals 15 residues. CDR3 DNA: TGTGCCAGCAGCTTAGCGGCTCCCCTGAACACTGAAGCTTTCTTT. Translating gives CASSLAAPLNTEAFF.

CDR3 DNA: TGTGCCAGCCTTGGTGGGGGGGCATGGGAGACCCAGTACTTC. Amino acids: CASLGGGAWETQYF. This chain connects TRBV2 to TRBJ2-5; tentatively, D is TRBD2 (7 bases). Deletions cut 8 bases from V and 5 bases from J, with 18 bases between. The CDR3 sequence is 14 residues long. Germline CDR1 SNHLY, CDR2 FYNNEI.

V and J are TRBV3-1 (or the pseudogene TRBV3-2) and TRBJ1-5, with TRBD1 matching 8 bases. In germline, CDR1 is LGHDT, CDR2 YNNKEL (reference sequence). The CDR3 runs to 15 residues. Trimming removed 5 bases from V and 7 bases from J; junction bases left unmatched: 10. This CDR3 is CASSSPDRARQPQHF. The CDR3 bases are TGTGCCAGCAGCTCCCCGGACAGGGCTCGGCAGCCCCAGCATTTT.